This T cell receptor (beta chain) was sequenced for a study of post-analysis software for immune sequencing data. Overall study findings and caveats: Compared against controls, patients with multiple sclerosis displayed significantly lower normalized Chao1 diversity. Analysis by F measure revealed that same-batch samples clustered strongly together.

This clonotype was detected only a few times. Its antigen is still unknown. Unique molecular identifiers were carried by the TCR beta cDNA libraries. It was from about 1 to 10 million T cells that around 500,000 cDNA molecules came. TCRdb analysed the PCR reads with MiXCR anew, one entry per CDR3 protein. The sample consists of a few hundred thousand distinct CDR3 sequences, around a third of them appearing once. Sequencing input: blood. The receptor comes from a girl aged 2-17 years with multiple sclerosis.

The CDR3 loop reads CASSQAASRWVDEQFF. DNA of the CDR3: TGTGCCAGCAGCCAAGCGGCTAGTAGGTGGGTCGATGAGCAGTTCTTC. The genes are TRBV11-2 and TRBJ2-1; possible D gene TRBD2, 5 bases. V lost 5 bases and J lost 8, with 22 bases in between. This CDR3 is built from 16 residues. The germline gives CDR1 SGHAT, CDR2 FQNNGV.